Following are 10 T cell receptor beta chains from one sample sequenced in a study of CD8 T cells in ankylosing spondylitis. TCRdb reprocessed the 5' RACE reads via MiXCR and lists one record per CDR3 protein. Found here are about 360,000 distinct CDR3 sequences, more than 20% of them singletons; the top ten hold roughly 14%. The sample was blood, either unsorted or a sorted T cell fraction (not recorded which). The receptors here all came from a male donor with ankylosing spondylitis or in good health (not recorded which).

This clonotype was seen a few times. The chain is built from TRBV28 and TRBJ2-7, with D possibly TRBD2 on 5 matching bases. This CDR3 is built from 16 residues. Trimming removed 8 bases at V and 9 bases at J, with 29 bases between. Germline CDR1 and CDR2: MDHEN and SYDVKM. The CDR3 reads CASLSTLDGPGVGQYF. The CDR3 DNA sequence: TGTGCCAGCCTTTCCACTCTTGACGGCCCCGGGGTGGGGCAGTACTTC.

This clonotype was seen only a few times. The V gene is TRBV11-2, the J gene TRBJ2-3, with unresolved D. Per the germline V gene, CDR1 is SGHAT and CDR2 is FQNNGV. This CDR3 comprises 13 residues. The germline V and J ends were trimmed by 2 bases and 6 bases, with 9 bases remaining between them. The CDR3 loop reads CASSLPTWDTQYF. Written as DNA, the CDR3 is TGTGCCAGCAGCTTACCCACGTGGGATACGCAGTATTTT. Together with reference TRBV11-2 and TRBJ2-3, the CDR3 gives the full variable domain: EAGVAQSPRYKIIEKRQSVAFWCNPISGHATLYWYQQILGQGPKLLIQFQNNGVVDDSQLPKDRFSAERLKGVDSTLKIQPAKLEDSAVYLCASSLPTWDTQYFGPGTRLTVL.

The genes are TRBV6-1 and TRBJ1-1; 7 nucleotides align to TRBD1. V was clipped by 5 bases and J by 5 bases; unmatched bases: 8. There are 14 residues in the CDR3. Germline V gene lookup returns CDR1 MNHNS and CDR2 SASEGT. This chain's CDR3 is CASSQTGWGTEAFF. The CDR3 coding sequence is TGTGCCAGCAGTCAGACAGGGTGGGGAACTGAAGCTTTCTTT.

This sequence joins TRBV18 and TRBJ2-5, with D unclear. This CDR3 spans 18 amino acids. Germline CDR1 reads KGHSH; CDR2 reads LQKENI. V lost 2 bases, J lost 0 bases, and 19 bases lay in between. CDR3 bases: TGTGCCAGCTCACCAAATCCCCAATGGCAGGTTTACCAAGAGACCCAGTACTTC. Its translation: CASSPNPQWQVYQETQYF.

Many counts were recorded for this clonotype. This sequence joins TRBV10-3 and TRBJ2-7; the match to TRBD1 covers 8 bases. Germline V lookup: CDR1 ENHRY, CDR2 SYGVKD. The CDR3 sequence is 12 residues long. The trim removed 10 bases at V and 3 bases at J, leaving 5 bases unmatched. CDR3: CATGDRHYEQYF. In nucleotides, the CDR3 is TGTGCCACCGGGGACAGGCACTACGAGCAGTACTTC.

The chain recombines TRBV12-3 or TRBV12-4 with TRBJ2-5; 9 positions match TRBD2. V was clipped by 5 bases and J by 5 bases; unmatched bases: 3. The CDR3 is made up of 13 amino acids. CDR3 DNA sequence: TGTGCCAGCAGTAGCGGGGGGTTGGAGACCCAGTACTTC. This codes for CASSSGGLETQYF.

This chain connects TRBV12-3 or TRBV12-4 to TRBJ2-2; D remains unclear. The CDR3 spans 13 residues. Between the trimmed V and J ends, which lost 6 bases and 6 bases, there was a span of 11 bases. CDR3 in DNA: TGTGCCAGCAGACCTAGTCCCCCCGGGGAGCTGTTTTTT. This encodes CASRPSPPGELFF.

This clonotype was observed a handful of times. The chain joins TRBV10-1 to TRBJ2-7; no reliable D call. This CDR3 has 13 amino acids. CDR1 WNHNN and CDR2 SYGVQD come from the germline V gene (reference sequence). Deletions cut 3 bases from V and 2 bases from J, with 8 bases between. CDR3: CASSDRTTYEQYF. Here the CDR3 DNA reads TGCGCCAGCAGTGATAGGACGACCTACGAGCAGTACTTC.

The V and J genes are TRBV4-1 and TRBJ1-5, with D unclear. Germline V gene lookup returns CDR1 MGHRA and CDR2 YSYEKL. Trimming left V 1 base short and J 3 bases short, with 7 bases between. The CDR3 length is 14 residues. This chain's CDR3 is CASSQAAVNQPQHF. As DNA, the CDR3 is TGCGCCAGCAGCCAAGCGGCAGTCAATCAGCCCCAGCATTTT.

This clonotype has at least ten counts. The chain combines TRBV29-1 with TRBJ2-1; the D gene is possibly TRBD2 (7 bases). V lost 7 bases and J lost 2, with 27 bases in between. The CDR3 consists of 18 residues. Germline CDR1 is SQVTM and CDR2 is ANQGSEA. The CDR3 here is CSAHGEGGLLQPYNEQFF. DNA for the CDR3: TGCAGCGCCCACGGGGAGGGGGGCCTCCTCCAGCCCTACAATGAGCAGTTCTTC.